The rows below give T cell receptor beta chains drawn from one sample of a study of T cell responses to AZD1222 COVID-19 vaccine. Repertoires were generated with immunoSEQ multiplex PCR, while TCRdb's copy carries only in-frame clones and drops some. The sample has around 120,000 clones; roughly 90% are singletons. The source was peripheral blood, collected 28 days after the second AZD1222 dose. The receptors stem from an adult who received the AZD1222 COVID-19 vaccine. The CDR3 runs from the conserved cysteine through the conserved F or W. The D gene is left open where the match is weak. Only some rows state a clone size, as once, few, many or a class for expanded clones.

TRBJ2-5,.,.,TRBV28,TGTGCCAGCAGCATCAACAGGGTCGGATCCCAAGAGACCCAGTACTTC,CASSINRVGSQETQYF
TRBJ2-5,.,few,TRBV7-2,TGTGCCAGCAGCTTAGGACACCAAGAGACCCAGTACTTC,CASSLGHQETQYF
TRBJ2-2,.,.,TRBV11-3,TGTGCCACGTCGTGGGGTTTGAACACCGGGGAGCTGTTTTTT,CATSWGLNTGELFF
TRBJ1-2,.,few,TRBV28,TGTGCCAGCAGTACCAGGGACTATGGCTACACCTTC,CASSTRDYGYTF
TRBJ1-2,.,.,TRBV28,TGTGCCAGCAGCCCCCCGGAGGGCTGGAACTATGGCTACACCTTC,CASSPPEGWNYGYTF
TRBJ1-2,.,.,TRBV9,TGTGCCAGCAGCGTAGCCGGGAACTATGGCTACACCTTC,CASSVAGNYGYTF
TRBJ1-4,TRBD1,.,TRBV25-1,TGTGCCAGCAGTGGCTTATCCGGGACAGGGGATAATGAAAAACTGTTTTTT,CASSGLSGTGDNEKLFF
TRBJ2-5,TRBD1,.,TRBV20-1,TGCAGTGCAAGTCGACAGGGTGAGACCCAGTACTTC,CSASRQGETQYF
TRBJ2-7,.,.,TRBV20-1,TGCAGTGCGGGGACTGGCTACGAGCAGTACTTC,CSAGTGYEQYF
TRBJ2-1,TRBD2,.,TRBV19,TGTGCCAGTAGTACATTAGCGGGGGGGCGGAATGAGCAGTTCTTC,CASSTLAGGRNEQFF
TRBJ2-1,TRBD2,.,TRBV27,TGTGCCAGCAGTTTCCGGCGGGAGTATGGGAATGAGCAGTTCTTC,CASSFRREYGNEQFF
TRBJ1-5,TRBD1,.,TRBV7-2,TGTGCCAGCAGCTCCAGGGGGGACAACAATCAGCCCCAGCATTTT,CASSSRGDNNQPQHF
TRBJ2-7,TRBD2,.,TRBV4-2,TGTGCCAGCAGCCAAGAGACTAGCGGGAGGGCCCACTACGAGCAGTACTTC,CASSQETSGRAHYEQYF
TRBJ1-2,TRBD1,many,TRBV6-5,TGTGCCAGCAGGGCCCCGGGACAGTTCTATGGCTACACCTTC,CASRAPGQFYGYTF
TRBJ1-3,.,.,TRBV28,TGTGCCAGCAGTCTGGGGGGCTCTGGAAACACCATATATTTT,CASSLGGSGNTIYF
TRBJ1-6,TRBD1,.,TRBV4-2,TGTGCCAGCAGCCAAATGATGGGACAGGAAAATTCACCCCTCCACTTT,CASSQMMGQENSPLHF
TRBJ2-7,.,once,TRBV28,TGTGCCAGCAGCCGTACAACAGGGCTGAGGACCTACGAGCAGTACTTC,CASSRTTGLRTYEQYF
TRBJ2-1,.,.,TRBV12-3/TRBV12-4,TGTGCCAGCAGTTCACTTCAGTGGGGTGAGCAGTTCTTC,CASSSLQWGEQFF
TRBJ1-1,.,.,TRBV7-2,TGTGCCAGCAGCTTAGGGATAGAGACCACTGAAGCTTTCTTT,CASSLGIETTEAFF
TRBJ1-2,.,few,TRBV29-1,TGCAGTGCAGGGGATTCTAACTATGGCTACACCTTC,CSAGDSNYGYTF
TRBJ2-1,.,.,TRBV19,TGTGCCAGTCGACGGGGGGCTCAATCCTACAATGAGCAGTTCTTC,CASRRGAQSYNEQFF
TRBJ1-4,.,.,TRBV19,TGTGCCAGTAGTCCCCCGACAGGTGGGACTGAAAAACTGTTTTTT,CASSPPTGGTEKLFF
TRBJ2-3,TRBD1,.,TRBV7-9,TGTGCCAGCAGCCCATGGGACAGATCGCCAGCAGGGACGCAGTATTTT,CASSPWDRSPAGTQYF
TRBJ1-5,TRBD1,.,TRBV7-9,TGTGCCAGCAGCTTCGACGGGACAGGCAATCAGCCCCAGCATTTT,CASSFDGTGNQPQHF
TRBJ2-3,.,.,TRBV19,TGTGCCAGTACCCAGGGCCCGGGTACAGATACGCAGTATTTT,CASTQGPGTDTQYF
TRBJ1-2,TRBD1,.,TRBV15,TGTGCCACCAGCAGTGGACAGGGAGTGGTCTATGGCTACACCTTC,CATSSGQGVVYGYTF
TRBJ2-3,TRBD1,.,TRBV19,TGTGCCGCCCGGGGACAGGGAATAGATACGCAGTATTTT,CAARGQGIDTQYF
TRBJ2-1,TRBD2,.,TRBV19,TGTGCCAGTAGTGCCGGGACTAGCGGGTCCTACAATGAGCAGTTCTTC,CASSAGTSGSYNEQFF
TRBJ1-6,TRBD1,.,TRBV19,TGTGCCAGTAGTCCCGGGACAGGCGATAATTCACCCCTCCACTTT,CASSPGTGDNSPLHF
TRBJ1-1,.,.,TRBV6-6,TGTGCCAGCAGTTACTACACAGGGAGAACTGAAGCTTTCTTT,CASSYYTGRTEAFF
TRBJ1-3,.,few,TRBV20-1,TGCAGTGCTAGTAGCAGGGTAGCTGGAAACACCATATATTTT,CSASSRVAGNTIYF
TRBJ2-5,TRBD2,once,TRBV24-1,TGTGCCACCAGGTACTCTGGGGGGGAGAAAGAGACCCAGTACTTC,CATRYSGGEKETQYF
TRBJ2-3,.,once,TRBV3-1/TRBV3-2,TGTGCCAGCAGCCAAGTGAGGCCTGGAAGCACAGATACGCAGTATTTT,CASSQVRPGSTDTQYF
TRBJ1-4,TRBD1,.,TRBV7-9,TGTGCCAGCAGCTCGGACAGGTTTAGGAATGAAAAACTGTTTTTT,CASSSDRFRNEKLFF
TRBJ2-7,.,.,TRBV2,TGTGCCAGCAATATGATCGCTACCTACGAGCAGTACTTC,CASNMIATYEQYF
TRBJ1-3,.,.,TRBV7-9,TGTGCCGATTCGGGGGCGTACTCTGGAAACACCATATATTTT,CADSGAYSGNTIYF
TRBJ2-1,TRBD2,.,TRBV19,TGTGCCAGTAGTATAGGGATCTCTAGCGGGAGGGCCGATGAGCAGTTCTTC,CASSIGISSGRADEQFF
TRBJ1-1,.,.,TRBV5-1,TGCGCCAGCAGCTTCCAGCTGAACACTGAAGCTTTCTTT,CASSFQLNTEAFF
TRBJ2-2,TRBD1,few,TRBV5-1,TGCGCCAGCAGCTTAACAGGGGGCTCCCAGGGAGGGGAGCTGTTTTTT,CASSLTGGSQGGELFF
TRBJ1-1,.,.,TRBV9,TGTGCCAGCAGCGTAGAGGCAGGGAGGAACACTGAAGCTTTCTTT,CASSVEAGRNTEAFF
TRBJ1-1,.,once,TRBV12-3/TRBV12-4,TGTGCCAGCAACCGAGACCCTTATGAAGCTTTCTTT,CASNRDPYEAFF
TRBJ1-1,.,.,TRBV6-2/TRBV6-3,TGTGCCAGCAGTTACGCTTCACCCGAAGCTTTCTTT,CASSYASPEAFF
TRBJ1-5,TRBD1,.,TRBV28,TGTGCCAGCAGTCCAACTACAGGGGTGGGACAGCCCCAGCATTTT,CASSPTTGVGQPQHF
TRBJ2-1,.,.,TRBV5-8,TGTGCCAGCAGCCGTTGGGGGACCTACAATGAGCAGTTCTTC,CASSRWGTYNEQFF
TRBJ2-7,TRBD1,.,TRBV6-2/TRBV6-3,TGTGCCAGCAGCCCGGGACAGGGGATCTACGAGCAGTACTTC,CASSPGQGIYEQYF
TRBJ2-5,.,.,TRBV6-6,TGTGCCAGCGGTGAGCTTGAGACCCAGTACTTC,CASGELETQYF
TRBJ2-1,TRBD1,.,TRBV24-1,TGTGCCACCAGTCACGGGACAGGGCGGGAGCATGACTACAATGAGCAGTTCTTC,CATSHGTGREHDYNEQFF
TRBJ2-2,.,.,TRBV5-4,TGTGCCAGCAGCTTCAGGCGTGCCGGGGAGCTGTTTTTT,CASSFRRAGELFF
TRBJ1-6,TRBD1,.,TRBV4-3,TGCGCCAGCAGCCAAGAGACAGGGTTCGTGACTTCACCCCTCCACTTT,CASSQETGFVTSPLHF
TRBJ2-7,TRBD1,.,TRBV19,TGTGCCAGTCAACGGGACAGGGGGGCCAGGCAGCAGTACTTC,CASQRDRGARQQYF
TRBJ1-3,TRBD1,.,TRBV7-2,TGTGCCAGCAGCCCGACGGACAGGCCCGGAAACACCATATATTTT,CASSPTDRPGNTIYF
TRBJ2-5,.,.,TRBV14,TGTGCCAGCAGCCGCGGGTTACAAGAGACCCAGTACTTC,CASSRGLQETQYF
TRBJ2-4,.,.,TRBV20-1,TGCAGTGCTAAGGAACTCCAGGTCCACTTC,CSAKELQVHF
TRBJ1-5,.,.,TRBV28,TGTGCCAGCAGTTTCGGAACATATCAGCCCCAGCATTTT,CASSFGTYQPQHF
TRBJ1-1,.,.,TRBV9,TGTGCCAGCAGCGCGCTGACAGGTAACACTGAAGCTTTCTTT,CASSALTGNTEAFF
TRBJ1-1,.,.,TRBV5-6,TGTGCCAGCAGCTTATACTTCGGGAGACCTGAAGCTTTCTTT,CASSLYFGRPEAFF
TRBJ2-1,TRBD2,.,TRBV9,TGTGCCAGCAGCTCTGGACTAGCGGGAGGAAATGAGCAGTTCTTC,CASSSGLAGGNEQFF